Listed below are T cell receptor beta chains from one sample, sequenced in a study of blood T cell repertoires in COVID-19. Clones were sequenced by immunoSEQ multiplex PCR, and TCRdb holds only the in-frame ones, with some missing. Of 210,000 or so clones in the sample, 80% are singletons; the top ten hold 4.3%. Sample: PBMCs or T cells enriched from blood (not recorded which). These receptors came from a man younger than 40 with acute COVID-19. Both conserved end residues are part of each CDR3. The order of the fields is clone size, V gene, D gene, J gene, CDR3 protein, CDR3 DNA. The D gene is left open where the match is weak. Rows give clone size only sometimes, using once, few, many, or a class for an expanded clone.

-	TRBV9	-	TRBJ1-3	CASSVNSRAQGGGNTIYF	TGTGCCAGCAGCGTAAATTCTAGGGCCCAGGGAGGCGGAAACACCATATATTTT
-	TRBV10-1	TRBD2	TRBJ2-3	CASSELPSGASTDTQYF	TGCGCCAGCAGTGAGCTACCTAGCGGGGCTAGCACAGATACGCAGTATTTT
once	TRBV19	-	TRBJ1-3	CASSYPGSGNTIYF	TGTGCCAGTAGTTATCCGGGCTCTGGAAACACCATATATTTT
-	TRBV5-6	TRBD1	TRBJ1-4	CASSFGGQTNEKLFF	TGTGCCAGCAGCTTTGGGGGACAGACTAATGAAAAACTGTTTTTT
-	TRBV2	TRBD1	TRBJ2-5	CASSDRTGVETQYF	TGTGCCAGCAGTGATCGGACAGGGGTAGAGACCCAGTACTTC
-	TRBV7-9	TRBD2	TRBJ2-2	CASSPTSGGATGELFF	TGTGCCAGCAGCCCGACTAGCGGGGGGGCAACCGGGGAGCTGTTTTTT
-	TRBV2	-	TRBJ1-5	CASSGTATGPQHF	TGTGCCAGCAGTGGGACGGCCACGGGACCCCAGCATTTT
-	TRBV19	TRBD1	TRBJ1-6	CASSTGTGSSPLHF	TGTGCCAGTAGTACCGGGACAGGGAGTTCACCCCTCCACTTT
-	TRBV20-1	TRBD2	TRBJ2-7	CSASTSGGFAYEQYF	TGCAGTGCTAGTACTAGCGGGGGTTTTGCTTACGAGCAGTACTTC
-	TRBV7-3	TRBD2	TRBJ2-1	CASSLIAGGNEQFF	TGTGCCAGCAGCTTAATTGCGGGGGGGAATGAGCAGTTCTTC
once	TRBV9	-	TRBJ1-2	CASSAPAGAGITNTF	TGTGCCAGCAGCGCCCCCGCGGGGGCGGGGATTACAAACACCTTC
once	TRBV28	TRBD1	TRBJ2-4	CACSGTGSRNIQYF	TGTGCCTGCTCCGGGACAGGGTCCCGGAACATTCAGTACTTC
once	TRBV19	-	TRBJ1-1	CATASQGRTEAFF	TGTGCCACCGCCTCTCAGGGGCGCACTGAAGCTTTCTTT
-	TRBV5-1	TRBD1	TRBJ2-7	CASSLLQGANEQYF	TGCGCCAGCAGCTTGCTACAGGGGGCGAACGAGCAGTACTTC
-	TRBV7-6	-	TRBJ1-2	CASSLRQGANYGYTF	TGTGCCAGCAGCTTAAGGCAGGGCGCTAACTATGGCTACACCTTC
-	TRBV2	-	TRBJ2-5	CASSPLETQYF	TGTGCCAGCAGTCCATTAGAGACCCAGTACTTC
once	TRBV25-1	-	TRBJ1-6	CASSAQGSFNSPLHF	TGTGCCAGCAGTGCCCAAGGGAGCTTTAATTCACCCCTCCACTTT
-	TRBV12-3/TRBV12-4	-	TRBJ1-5	CASSGGNQPQHF	TGTGCCAGCAGTGGCGGGAATCAGCCCCAGCATTTT
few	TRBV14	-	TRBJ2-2	CASSPFPGELFF	TGTGCCAGCAGCCCCTTCCCCGGGGAGCTGTTTTTT
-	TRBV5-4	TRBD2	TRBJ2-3	CASSSGLESTDTQYF	TGTGCCAGCAGCTCCGGACTAGAAAGCACAGATACGCAGTATTTT
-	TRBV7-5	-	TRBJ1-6	CVRTGRKSMSNSPLHF	TGTGTCAGGACCGGGAGAAAGAGTATGTCGAATTCACCCCTCCACTTT
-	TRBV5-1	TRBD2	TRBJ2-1	CASSFVRGDLTHNEQFF	TGCGCCAGCAGCTTCGTTCGGGGGGACTTAACCCACAATGAGCAGTTCTTC
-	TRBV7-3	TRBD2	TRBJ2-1	CASSSRTSAEQFF	TGTGCCAGCAGCTCGCGGACTAGCGCTGAGCAGTTCTTC
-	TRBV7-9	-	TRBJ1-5	CASSLGTLNQPQHF	TGTGCCAGCAGCTTAGGGACACTAAATCAGCCCCAGCATTTT
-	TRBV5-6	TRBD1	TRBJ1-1	CASSSKTGGDTEAFF	TGTGCCAGCAGCTCGAAGACAGGGGGGGACACTGAAGCTTTCTTT
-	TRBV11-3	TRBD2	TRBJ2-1	CASSPLAGGLVYNEQFF	TGTGCCAGCAGCCCCTTAGCGGGGGGGCTTGTTTACAATGAGCAGTTCTTC
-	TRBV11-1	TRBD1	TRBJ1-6	CASADRGSSSPLHF	TGTGCCAGCGCAGACAGGGGGTCGAGTTCACCCCTCCACTTT